These 8 T cell receptor beta chains share one sample of origin, sequenced in a study of blood T cell repertoires in COVID-19. Measured with immunoSEQ multiplex PCR; TCRdb has only the in-frame clones, and not every one. The sample yields roughly 74,000 clones, roughly 81% seen once. Sequencing input: peripheral blood. Receptor source: a man in his 70s with acute or convalescent COVID-19.

The V gene is TRBV6-5, the J gene TRBJ2-1; D may be TRBD2 (7 bases). The germline V gene has CDR1 MNHEY and CDR2 SVGAGI. There are 15 residues in the CDR3. V lost 7 bases and J 7 bases, leaving 20 bases between the germline ends. This CDR3 is CASTKRQGGGNEQFF. The CDR3 DNA reads as TGTGCCAGCACCAAGAGGCAAGGGGGGGGAAATGAGCAGTTCTTC.

The chain couples TRBV7-8 to TRBJ1-1; a weak D match, TRBD1 (5 bases). From germline, CDR1 is SGHVS and CDR2 FQNEAQ. The CDR3 loop spans 14 amino acids. Trimming took off 5 bases at V and 3 bases at J, with 13 bases between the two ends. The CDR3 protein is CASSRGAGYTEAFF. For the CDR3, the DNA is TGTGCCAGCAGCCGAGGGGCCGGTTACACTGAAGCTTTCTTT.

The V and J genes are TRBV3-1 (or the pseudogene TRBV3-2) and TRBJ1-6, with D maybe TRBD1 (6 bases). Trimming shortened V by 3 bases and J by 3 bases, and 12 bases separated the two germline ends. The CDR3 covers 16 residues. CDR1 and CDR2 from the germline V gene are LGHDT and YNNKEL (reference sequence). In nucleotides, the CDR3 is TGTGCCAGCAGCCATCCGGGACAACACTATAATTCACCCCTCCACTTT. This codes for CASSHPGQHYNSPLHF.

The CDR3 region is CASSVRGLAGTEQYF. The DNA for the CDR3 is TGTGCCAGTTCCGTGAGGGGACTAGCGGGGACCGAGCAGTACTTC. The chain couples TRBV19 to TRBJ2-7; 13 bases fit TRBD2. Germline-derived CDR1 and CDR2 are LNHDA and SQIVND (reference sequence). V shed 8 bases and J 6 bases; nucleotides not matched to a gene: 10. CDR3 length equals 15 residues.

The rearrangement uses TRBV3-1 (or the pseudogene TRBV3-2) and TRBJ1-6; 8 bases are shared with TRBD1. V shed 2 bases, J shed 9 bases, and the junction held 3 bases outside the gene matches. The length of the CDR3 is 14 residues. The V gene's germline CDR1 is LGHDT and CDR2 YNNKEL (reference sequence). CDR3 nucleotides: TGTGCCAGCAGCCAAAGGACAGGGACTTCACCCCTCCACTTT. Protein product: CASSQRTGTSPLHF.

This chain connects TRBV4-2 to TRBJ2-1; 12 bases line up with TRBD2. After removal of 4 bases from V and 3 bases from J, the junction contained 10 bases not matched to a gene. Germline V gene lookup returns CDR1 LGHNA and CDR2 YNFKEQ. CDR3 length: 18 residues. The CDR3 is CASSPGLAGRGGYNEQFF. In nucleotides, the CDR3 is TGTGCCAGCAGCCCAGGACTAGCGGGAAGAGGGGGCTACAATGAGCAGTTCTTC.

V is TRBV28 and J is TRBJ1-5; 7 nucleotides agree with TRBD1. CDR3 length: 15 residues. Germline-derived CDR1 and CDR2 are MDHEN and SYDVKM. V lost 2 bases and J lost 0; bases outside the gene matches: 1. CDR3 nucleotide sequence: TGTGCCAGCAGTTTAGGGGACAGTAGCAATCAGCCCCAGCATTTT. It codes for CASSLGDSSNQPQHF.

V and J are TRBV11-1 and TRBJ2-2; D ambiguous. V lost 2 bases and J 2 bases, leaving 9 bases between the germline ends. The CDR3 length is 15 residues. Germline CDR1 is SGHAT and CDR2 is FQDESV (reference sequence). This chain's CDR3 is CASSLNPINTGELFF. The DNA for the CDR3 is TGTGCCAGCAGCTTAAACCCTATTAACACCGGGGAGCTGTTTTTT.